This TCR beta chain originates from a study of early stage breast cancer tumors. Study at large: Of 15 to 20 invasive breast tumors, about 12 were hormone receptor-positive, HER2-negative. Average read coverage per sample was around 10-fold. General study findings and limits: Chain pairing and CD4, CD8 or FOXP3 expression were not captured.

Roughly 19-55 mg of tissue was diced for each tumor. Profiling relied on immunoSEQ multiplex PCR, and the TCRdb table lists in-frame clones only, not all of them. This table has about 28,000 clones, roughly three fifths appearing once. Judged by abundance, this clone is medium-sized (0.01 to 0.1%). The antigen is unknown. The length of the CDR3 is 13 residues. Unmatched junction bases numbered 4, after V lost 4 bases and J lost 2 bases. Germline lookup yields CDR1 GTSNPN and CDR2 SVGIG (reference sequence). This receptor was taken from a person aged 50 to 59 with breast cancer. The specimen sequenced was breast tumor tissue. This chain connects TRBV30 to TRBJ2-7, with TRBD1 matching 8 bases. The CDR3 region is CAWTSDRAYEQYF. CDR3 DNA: TGTGCCTGGACTTCGGACAGGGCCTACGAGCAGTACTTC.